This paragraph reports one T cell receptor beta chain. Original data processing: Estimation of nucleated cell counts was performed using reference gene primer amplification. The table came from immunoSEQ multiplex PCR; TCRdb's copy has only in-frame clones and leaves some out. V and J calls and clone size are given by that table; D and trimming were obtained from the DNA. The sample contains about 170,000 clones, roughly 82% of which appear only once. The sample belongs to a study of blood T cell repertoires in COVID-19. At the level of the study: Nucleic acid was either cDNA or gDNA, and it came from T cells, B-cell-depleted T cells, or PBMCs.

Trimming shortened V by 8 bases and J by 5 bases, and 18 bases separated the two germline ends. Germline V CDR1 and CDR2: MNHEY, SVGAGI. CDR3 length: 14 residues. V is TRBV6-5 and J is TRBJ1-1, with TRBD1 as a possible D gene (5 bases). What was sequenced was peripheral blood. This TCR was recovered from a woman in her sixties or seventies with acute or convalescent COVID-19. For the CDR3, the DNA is TGTGCCAGCTGTATGGGGGGTTCAAGGACTGAAGCTTTCTTT. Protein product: CASCMGGSRTEAFF.